The TCR beta chain described here comes from a study of shared clonotypes between healthy human individuals. Some clones are missing from TCRdb's copy, which holds only in-frame ones; the method was immunoSEQ multiplex PCR. The repertoire includes around 440,000 clones, around 77% of them detected once, and about 12% sits in the top ten. The CDR3 runs to 13 residues. CDR1 is SGDLS and CDR2 is YYNGEE in the germline V gene. After removal of 4 bases from V and 10 bases from J, the junction contained 6 bases not matched to a gene. This clone appeared a single time. Adults of Caucasian background living in Nashville, Tennessee made up all donors. The study used approximately 90 million PBMCs per unsorted sample for genomic DNA.

V gene TRBV9 combines with J gene TRBJ1-2; 11 positions agree with TRBD1. This TCR came from a woman aged 40 to 55 in good health. Some clones in this sample may be carry-over from other donors' samples. Specimen: PBMCs. CDR3 DNA: TGTGCCAGCAGCTCCGGACAGGGGGCGTACTACACCTTC. Translation gives CASSSGQGAYYTF.